Below are 25 T cell receptor beta chains sequenced from a single sample in a study of blood T cells in healthy people across ages. A second about 6 to 11 cycle PCR used barcoded and J-beta primers. TCRdb redid the calling of the 5' RACE reads with MiXCR, one entry per CDR3 protein. The sample has roughly 1.6 million distinct CDR3 sequences; roughly 32% are singletons. Sequenced sample: blood. Every receptor here comes from a woman between 25 and 40 years old in good health.

The chain has TRBV5-1 and TRBJ2-3; no reliable D call. V was trimmed by 7 bases and J by 6 bases, leaving 21 bases between them. CDR3 size: 15 residues. In germline, CDR1 is SGHRS, CDR2 YFSETQ. The CDR3 sequence: CASGPGPNSWDTQYF. Here the CDR3 DNA reads TGCGCCAGCGGACCCGGGCCTAACTCGTGGGATACGCAGTATTTT.

As for this clonotype: One junction end disagrees with the germline gene, perhaps due to a read error. The genes are TRBV6-1 and TRBJ2-1; D is possibly TRBD1 or TRBD2 (5 bases each). The CDR3 sequence is 14 residues long. CDR1 and CDR2 from the germline V gene are MNHNS and SASEGT. The CDR3 loop is CAGRPRGLNNEQFF. The CDR3 DNA is TGTGCCGGCAGGCCCCGGGGCCTTAACAATGAGCAGTTCTTC.

CDR3 nucleotides: TGTGCCAGCAGCCAAGATCGGGGGGGGACAACTAATGAAAAACTGTTTTTT. This encodes CASSQDRGGTTNEKLFF. This rearrangement joins TRBV4-2 to TRBJ1-4; possibly TRBD1 for D (5 bases). The V gene's germline CDR1 is LGHNA and CDR2 YNFKEQ. The V end lost 0 bases, the J end lost 0 bases, and 11 bases lay between the germline ends. The CDR3 totals 17 residues.

There are a few counts of this clonotype. The genes are TRBV20-1 and TRBJ2-3, with D perhaps being TRBD1 or TRBD2 (5 bases each). The V end was cut by 5 bases, the J end by 0 bases, with 9 bases between. Germline V lookup: CDR1 DFQATT, CDR2 SNEGSKA (reference sequence). The CDR3 extends over 13 amino acids. The CDR3 loop is CSAWGGSTDTQYF. DNA of the CDR3: TGCAGTGCTTGGGGCGGGAGCACAGATACGCAGTATTTT.

Only a few counts were recorded for this clonotype. V and J are TRBV4-2 and TRBJ2-1, with TRBD2 as a possible D gene (5 bases). V was shortened by 1 base and J by 12 bases, with 13 bases between the two germline ends. The CDR3 is made up of 13 amino acids. CDR1 is LGHNA, CDR2 YNFKEQ, per germline. As DNA, the CDR3 is TGTGCCAGCAGCCAAGTAATTTCGGAGGCGCAGTTCTTC. It codes for CASSQVISEAQFF.

This clonotype was seen only a few times. The genes are TRBV7-2 and TRBJ2-1; 8 bases agree with TRBD1. CDR1 and CDR2 from the germline V gene are SGHTA and FQGNSA. The CDR3 contains 15 residues. Trimming cost V 3 bases and J 9 bases; bases outside gene matches: 10. The CDR3 DNA is TGTGCCAGCAGCTTTAGGGACAGGTCGCTGAGTGAGCAGTTCTTC. Protein: CASSFRDRSLSEQFF.

The rearrangement uses TRBV12-3 or TRBV12-4 and TRBJ2-5; TRBD2 matches 14 bases. Losses at the gene ends were 3 bases for V and 3 bases for J; bases not matched to a gene: 3. The CDR3 sequence is 16 residues long. The DNA of the CDR3 is TGTGCCAGCAGTTTTGGGACTAGCGGGGGAAAAGAGACCCAGTACTTC. Translating gives CASSFGTSGGKETQYF.

V usage is TRBV20-1 and J usage is TRBJ2-3, with D uncertain. This CDR3 is built from 14 residues. V gave up 5 bases and J gave up 1 base, with 13 bases separating them. Germline-derived CDR1 and CDR2 are DFQATT and SNEGSKA (reference sequence). This chain's CDR3 is CSAPDRRGTDTQYF. CDR3 nucleotide sequence: TGCAGTGCTCCCGACCGACGGGGCACAGATACGCAGTATTTT.

This chain connects TRBV6-5 to TRBJ2-1, with 10 bases matching TRBD2. Germline assignment: CDR1 MNHEY and CDR2 SVGAGI. J gave up 3 bases and V 2 bases, and 10 bases lay outside the gene matches. The CDR3 extends over 18 amino acids. The CDR3 coding sequence is TGTGCCAGCAGTTACGTGGGGGCTAGCGGGGGTATCTACAATGAGCAGTTCTTC. Its translation: CASSYVGASGGIYNEQFF.

The gene calls are TRBV11-2 and TRBJ2-7; D ambiguous. The CDR3 sequence is 14 residues long. Germline V CDR1 and CDR2: SGHAT, FQNNGV. Trimming took 3 bases from V and 1 from J, leaving 10 bases between them. CDR3 protein: CASSFELRSYEQYF. CDR3 nucleotides: TGTGCCAGCAGCTTCGAGCTACGATCCTACGAGCAGTACTTC. The whole variable domain, filled in from reference TRBV11-2 and TRBJ2-7, reads EAGVAQSPRYKIIEKRQSVAFWCNPISGHATLYWYQQILGQGPKLLIQFQNNGVVDDSQLPKDRFSAERLKGVDSTLKIQPAKLEDSAVYLCASSFELRSYEQYFGPGTRLTVT.

This clonotype was recorded many times. The J gene is TRBJ2-1, the V gene TRBV6-1; no clear D. The V end was cut by 3 bases, the J end by 0 bases, with 9 bases between. The CDR3 sequence is 15 residues long. The V gene's germline CDR1 is MNHNS and CDR2 SASEGT. CDR3 coding DNA: TGTGCCAGCAGTGACTTTGGGTCCTCCTACAATGAGCAGTTCTTC. It translates to CASSDFGSSYNEQFF.

This chain joins TRBV6-1 and TRBJ2-1; D is possibly TRBD2 (6 bases). Germline CDR1 and CDR2: MNHNS and SASEGT. V was trimmed by 6 bases and J by 5 bases, leaving 11 bases between them. The CDR3 runs 13 residues. CDR3 amino acids: CASSVRRDNEQFF. DNA of the CDR3: TGTGCCAGCAGCGTTCGGAGGGACAATGAGCAGTTCTTC.

The chain employs TRBV16 and TRBJ1-2; D may be TRBD1 (6 bases). The CDR3 length is 11 residues. CDR1 is KGHSY, CDR2 FQNENV, per germline. Trimming removed 4 bases from V and 12 bases from J, with 12 bases in between. The chain's CDR3 is CASSPDSDHTF. CDR3 nucleotides: TGTGCCAGCAGCCCGGACAGTGACCACACCTTC. The full variable domain, with the rest looked up from reference TRBV16 and TRBJ1-2, is GEEVAQTPKHLVRGEGQKAKLYCAPIKGHSYVFWYQQVLKNEFKFLISFQNENVFDETGMPKERFSAKCLPNSPCSLEIQATKLEDSAVYFCASSPDSDHTFGSGTRLTVV.

The chain recombines TRBV6-5 with TRBJ1-2, with a weak D call TRBD1 (6 bases). The V end lost 4 bases, the J end lost 9 bases, and 12 bases lay between the germline ends. The CDR3 has 12 amino acids. Germline V gene data show CDR1 as MNHEY and CDR2 as SVGAGI. CDR3 residues: CASSSPTGRYTF. The CDR3 DNA sequence: TGTGCCAGCAGTTCTCCTACAGGGCGCTACACCTTC.

The chain uses TRBV11-2 and TRBJ2-7; TRBD2 aligns across 10 bases. The CDR3 is made up of 16 amino acids. The germline V gene encodes CDR1 SGHAT and CDR2 FQNNGV. V dropped 4 bases and J dropped 3; count of bases not matched to a gene: 9. CDR3 coding DNA: TGTGCCAGCAGCTCCAGGGCTAGCGGGAGTCTCTACGAGCAGTACTTC. This sequence encodes CASSSRASGSLYEQYF.

In its sample, this clonotype was seen a few times. The chain combines TRBV11-3 with TRBJ1-2; D is unclear. This CDR3 region has 13 residues. Germline V gene sequence: CDR1 SGHNT, CDR2 YENEEA. V lost 5 bases, J lost 1 base, and 8 bases lay in between. The CDR3 sequence: CASSPHLNYGYTF. CDR3 nucleotides: TGTGCCAGCAGCCCGCACCTTAACTATGGCTACACCTTC.

A few counts support this clonotype. V is TRBV5-1 and J is TRBJ2-6; 9 bases are shared with TRBD2. The germline V gene encodes CDR1 SGHRS and CDR2 YFSETQ. The CDR3 totals 17 residues. V lost 0 bases to trimming and J lost 4 bases; unmatched junction nucleotides: 5. The CDR3 protein is CASSLVAGGSGANVLTF. CDR3 bases: TGCGCCAGCAGCTTGGTCGCGGGAGGGTCGGGGGCCAACGTCCTGACTTTC. Supplemented by reference TRBV5-1 and TRBJ2-6, the full variable domain reads KAGVTQTPRYLIKTRGQQVTLSCSPISGHRSVSWYQQTPGQGLQFLFEYFSETQRNKGNFPGRFSGRQFSNSRSEMNVSTLELGDSALYLCASSLVAGGSGANVLTFGAGSRLTVL.

There are many counts of this clonotype. The chain employs TRBV12-3 or TRBV12-4 and TRBJ2-5; 10 bases line up with TRBD1. The CDR3 covers 14 residues. V trimming: 5 bases; J trimming: 11 bases; junction bases outside the gene matches: 11. CDR3 protein: CASSPTGGNTKQYF. The CDR3 DNA reads TGTGCCAGCAGTCCGACAGGGGGCAACACTAAGCAGTACTTC.

The rearrangement uses TRBV20-1 and TRBJ2-3; D gene ambiguous. Trimming left V 7 bases short and J 8 bases short, with 19 bases between. The CDR3 has 13 residues. CDR1 and CDR2 from the germline V gene are DFQATT and SNEGSKA (reference sequence). The DNA of the CDR3 is TGCAGTGTCCTCGGGCTAACCTGGGGTACGCAGTATTTT. Translation gives CSVLGLTWGTQYF.

This sequence joins TRBV4-1 and TRBJ2-1; TRBD2 matches at 8 bases. The CDR3 is 16 residues long. Germline trimming cut 8 bases from V and 9 bases from J; bases unmatched to any gene: 18. Germline assignment: CDR1 MGHRA and CDR2 YSYEKL. The chain's CDR3 is CASCYEVGGGRGEQFF. The CDR3 DNA sequence: TGCGCCAGCTGCTACGAGGTCGGGGGGGGACGGGGTGAGCAGTTCTTC.

V usage is TRBV2 and J usage is TRBJ2-7; no reliable D call. The length of the CDR3 is 13 residues. V gave up 7 bases and J gave up 2 bases, with 12 bases separating them. Germline V CDR1 and CDR2: SNHLY, FYNNEI. CDR3 in amino acids: CASTLRQTYEQYF. The CDR3 DNA reads as TGTGCCAGCACTCTAAGGCAGACCTACGAGCAGTACTTC.

The chain carries TRBV20-1 and TRBJ2-1; possible D gene TRBD2, 6 bases. The CDR3 loop spans 15 amino acids. Trimming left V 1 base short and J 1 base short, with 11 bases between. Germline assignment: CDR1 DFQATT and CDR2 SNEGSKA (reference sequence). CDR3 DNA: TGCAGTGCTAGAGGGCGGGGAATGTCCTACAATGAGCAGTTCTTC. It specifies CSARGRGMSYNEQFF.

V usage is TRBV9 and J usage is TRBJ2-1; 11 bases match TRBD2. The CDR3 runs 15 residues. Unmatched junction bases numbered 9, after V lost 5 bases and J lost 8 bases. Germline V gene lookup returns CDR1 SGDLS and CDR2 YYNGEE. The CDR3 loop reads CASSPTSGGYYEQFF. Here the CDR3 DNA reads TGTGCCAGCAGTCCAACTAGCGGGGGTTACTATGAGCAGTTCTTC.

The V gene is TRBV2, the J gene TRBJ2-5; D gene uncertain. The CDR3 covers 12 residues. Trimming cost V 4 bases and J 4 bases, with 7 bases left between them. The V gene's germline CDR1 is SNHLY and CDR2 FYNNEI. The DNA for the CDR3 is TGTGCCAGCAGTGCTAGAAGAGAGACCCAGTACTTC. Its translation is CASSARRETQYF.

The CDR3 is CAISESKGLAGPSWQYF. CDR3 nucleotide sequence: TGTGCCATCAGTGAGTCGAAGGGGCTAGCGGGCCCCTCGTGGCAGTACTTC. The chain carries TRBV10-3 and TRBJ2-7; 8 bases align to TRBD2. CDR3 length: 17 residues. From germline, CDR1 is ENHRY and CDR2 SYGVKD. Trimming at V came to 0 bases and at J to 9 bases, leaving 16 bases not matched to a gene.